The next 5 T cell receptor beta chains were all read from a single sample in a study of blood T cells in healthy people across ages (dated by TCRdb to the mid-2010s). Libraries came from 5' RACE. Sequencing used an Illumina HiSeq 2500. A second PCR of roughly 6 to 11 cycles was run with a J-beta primer mix and a sample-barcoded 5' primer. TCRdb trimmed public reads at Q25 via fastp, called clones via MiXCR and kept in-frame beta chains. Each record represents a unique CDR3 protein, reported with the most common genes and DNA among its rows. The sample table contains 980,000 or so distinct CDR3 sequences; only one count was recorded for under 50% of them. Around an eighth of the sample goes to the ten largest clones. Sequencing used blood. These receptors were obtained from a young man in good health.

The chain employs TRBV7-9 and TRBJ2-7; 7 bases agree with TRBD2. The germline V gene has CDR1 SEHNR and CDR2 FQNEAQ (reference sequence). The CDR3 has 15 amino acids. V gave up 0 bases and J gave up 3 bases; unmatched junction bases: 5. The CDR3 sequence: CASSLAGAGIYEQYF. CDR3 sequence (DNA): TGTGCCAGCAGCTTAGCTGGAGCGGGGATCTACGAGCAGTACTTC.

The V and J genes are TRBV7-9 and TRBJ1-2; no firm D call. The CDR3 covers 14 residues. V lost 0 bases and J 0 bases, leaving 5 bases between the germline ends. Germline-derived CDR1 and CDR2 are SEHNR and FQNEAQ (reference sequence). The CDR3 here is CASSLALANYGYTF. As DNA, the CDR3 is TGTGCCAGCAGCTTAGCCCTGGCTAACTATGGCTACACCTTC. The whole variable domain, filled in from reference TRBV7-9 and TRBJ1-2, reads DTGVSQNPRHKITKRGQNVTFRCDPISEHNRLYWYRQTLGQGPEFLTYFQNEAQLEKSRLLSDRFSAERPKGSFSTLEIQRTEQGDSAMYLCASSLALANYGYTFGSGTRLTVV.

The V call is TRBV11-2, the J call TRBJ2-7; 7 bases match TRBD2. V trimming: 3 bases; J trimming: 3 bases; junction bases outside the gene matches: 8. CDR1 and CDR2 (germline): SGHAT, FQNNGV. CDR3 length: 15 residues. CDR3 protein: CASSLLPGLIYEQYF. The CDR3 bases are TGTGCCAGCAGCTTGTTACCGGGACTAATCTACGAGCAGTACTTC. Full variable domain (rest looked up from reference TRBV11-2 and TRBJ2-7): EAGVAQSPRYKIIEKRQSVAFWCNPISGHATLYWYQQILGQGPKLLIQFQNNGVVDDSQLPKDRFSAERLKGVDSTLKIQPAKLEDSAVYLCASSLLPGLIYEQYFGPGTRLTVT.

The chain combines TRBV6-5 with TRBJ2-1; D perhaps matches TRBD2 (6 bases). CDR1 MNHEY and CDR2 SVGAGI come from the germline V gene. The CDR3 totals 13 residues. Between the trimmed V and J ends, which lost 3 bases and 4 bases, there was a span of 7 bases. The CDR3 bases are TGTGCCAGCAGTTATGGACTATACAATGAGCAGTTCTTC. This sequence encodes CASSYGLYNEQFF.

This clonotype was seen only a few times. The chain carries TRBV28 and TRBJ2-3; TRBD1 aligns across 9 bases. The CDR3 runs to 18 residues. The V gene end was trimmed by 6 bases and the J gene end by 4 bases; junction bases not matched to a gene: 17. Looked up from germline, CDR1 is MDHEN and CDR2 is SYDVKM. Here the CDR3 DNA reads TGTGCCAGCAGCGGACAGGGGCAACGTCTGATTGTGGCAGATACGCAGTATTTT. It encodes CASSGQGQRLIVADTQYF. Combining the CDR3 with reference TRBV28 and TRBJ2-3 gives the whole variable domain DVKVTQSSRYLVKRTGEKVFLECVQDMDHENMFWYRQDPGLGLRLIYFSYDVKMKEKGDIPEGYSVSREKKERFSLILESASTNQTSMYLCASSGQGQRLIVADTQYFGPGTRLTVL.